This TCR beta chain comes out of a study of metastatic and nonmetastatic thyroid tumors (dated by TCRdb to between 2020 and 2021). Background on the whole study: For patients with malignant and with benign thyroid disease, the researchers compared repertoires between peripheral blood samples and tumor or nodule tissue samples.

What the study reported, not specific to this receptor: TCR beta diversity was reported as significantly higher in malignant tumors than in benign nodules, in both blood and tumor samples.

To prepare the library, PCR was applied. Sequencing instrument: Illumina HiSeq 4000. High-throughput sequencing was used to profile the TCR beta-chain CDR3 region of each patient. Concerning the study's data processing: The researchers built a classifier to tell apart papillary thyroid cancer patients with distant metastasis, based on CDR3 differences among clinicopathological groups. The Shannon index was used to assess repertoire diversity, and the Morisita-Horn index was used to assess tumor-blood repertoire similarity. In TCRdb, the public reads were trimmed at Q25 with fastp and aligned with MiXCR, with productive beta chains retained. These V and J calls derive from TCRdb rather than the authors' analysis. The sample table lists about 5,900 clones, more than 30% of them with a count of one. In total, the top ten clones hold less than 30% of the sample. For this clone: Its target antigen remains unknown. No much larger clonotype is one base removed from it; base qualities were not supplied.

CDR1 and CDR2 are read off the germline V gene (reference sequence) as MNHEY and SMNVEV. V lost 5 bases and J lost 3 bases, and the count of bases not matched to a germline gene is 10. The cysteine opens and the phenylalanine closes a CDR3 of 16 amino acids. The DNA shown is the 48-base CDR3, in frame from base 1. No treatment had been received by any patient before thyroid surgery. Using T-cell receptor beta sequencing, the study looked back at clinical samples from patients collected from about 2011 to 2018. The specimen sequenced was adjacent normal tissue. This TCR derives from a male donor with papillary thyroid cancer or a benign thyroid nodule (not recorded which). Some clones in this sample may be carry-over from other donors' samples. Here the chain combines TRBV27 and TRBJ2-5, with 9 bases matching TRBD1. The CDR3: CASSDYTGGEKETQYF. The nucleotide sequence is given as TGTGCCAGCAGTGACTATACAGGGGGCGAAAAAGAGACCCAGTACTTC.